This passage covers 16 T cell receptor beta chains from one sample sequenced in a study of blood T cell repertoires in COVID-19. Clones were sequenced by immunoSEQ multiplex PCR, and TCRdb holds only the in-frame ones, with some missing. This table has 150,000 or so clones, roughly nine tenths appearing once. The specimen sequenced was peripheral blood. These receptors were collected from a man aged 50 to 60 with acute or convalescent COVID-19.

This clone was seen once. This sequence joins TRBV9 and TRBJ1-5, with D possibly matching TRBD1 (5 bases). The length of the CDR3 is 15 residues. V dropped 0 bases and J dropped 4 bases, with 11 bases sitting between them. Germline V gives CDR1 SGDLS, CDR2 YYNGEE. The CDR3 DNA reads TGTGCCAGCAGCGTAGGCGGGGGGGTGAATCAGCCCCAGCATTTT. Residues: CASSVGGGVNQPQHF.

The chain combines TRBV29-1 with TRBJ2-1; D is uncertain. The CDR3 contains 13 residues. The germline V gene encodes CDR1 SQVTM and CDR2 ANQGSEA. With 6 bases removed from V and 0 bases from J, the gap between germline ends came to 9 bases. CDR3 sequence (DNA): TGCAGCGTGGGCGGCAGCTCCTACAATGAGCAGTTCTTC. It is translated as CSVGGSSYNEQFF.

V and J are TRBV4-1 and TRBJ1-4, with a tentative D call TRBD1 (5 bases). This CDR3 comprises 18 residues. V lost 0 bases and J 7 bases, leaving 21 bases between the germline ends. Per the germline V gene, CDR1 is MGHRA and CDR2 is YSYEKL. The CDR3 DNA reads TGCGCCAGCAGCCAAGATTCCGGGACCGGGGGGGATTTTGAAAAACTGTTTTTT. As protein: CASSQDSGTGGDFEKLFF.

CDR3 DNA: TGTGCGGGAAGCGGCCCTACCTACAATGAGCAGTTCTTC. It is translated as CAGSGPTYNEQFF. The rearrangement links TRBV28 to TRBJ2-1, with D possibly being TRBD2 (5 bases). The CDR3 length is 13 residues. In germline, CDR1 is MDHEN, CDR2 SYDVKM.

The V gene is TRBV10-1, the J gene TRBJ1-1; 8 nucleotides match TRBD1. With 3 bases clipped from V and 3 bases from J, the junction kept 6 bases outside the gene matches. CDR1 and CDR2 from the germline V gene are WNHNN and SYGVQD (reference sequence). The CDR3 is 15 amino acids. DNA for the CDR3: TGCGCCAGCAGTGAAGGGCAGGGGGCCGACACTGAAGCTTTCTTT. This gives the protein CASSEGQGADTEAFF.

The table lists this clone with a few counts. The V call is TRBV7-2, the J call TRBJ2-7; D not certain. Trimming removed 5 bases from V and 6 bases from J, with 20 bases in between. The CDR3 extends over 15 amino acids. Looked up from germline, CDR1 is SGHTA and CDR2 is FQGNSA. The DNA of the CDR3 is TGTGCCAGCAGCCCCTACCCAGGCGTCGGAAGCGAGCAGTACTTC. Translation: CASSPYPGVGSEQYF.

This clone was observed once. V gene TRBV28 combines with J gene TRBJ1-4; D is possibly TRBD1 (6 bases). Germline CDR1 reads MDHEN; CDR2 reads SYDVKM. CDR3 length: 16 residues. The germline V and J ends were trimmed by 4 bases and 0 bases, with 12 bases remaining between them. CDR3 loop: CASSSGTIATNEKLFF. The CDR3 DNA reads as TGTGCCAGCAGTTCTGGGACAATAGCAACTAATGAAAAACTGTTTTTT.

The chain links TRBV28 to TRBJ2-7; a possible D gene is TRBD1 (5 bases). Germline lookup yields CDR1 MDHEN and CDR2 SYDVKM. The V gene lost 1 base and the J gene lost 4 bases, with 14 bases spanning the gap. This CDR3 spans 15 amino acids. CDR3 region: CASSLLVPGHYEQYF. CDR3 DNA: TGTGCCAGCAGTTTATTGGTCCCAGGACATTACGAGCAGTACTTC.

This sequence joins TRBV2 and TRBJ1-5, with 7 bases lining up with TRBD1. The CDR3 has 15 amino acids. Germline CDR1 and CDR2: SNHLY and FYNNEI. V gave up 7 bases and J gave up 0 bases; unmatched junction bases: 6. The CDR3 nucleotides are TGTGCCAGCAAGGGGGACAGTAATAGCAATCAGCCCCAGCATTTT. Its protein product is CASKGDSNSNQPQHF.

The chain is built from TRBV28 and TRBJ2-7; 7 bases fit TRBD1. From germline, CDR1 is MDHEN and CDR2 SYDVKM. Losses at the gene ends were 5 bases for V and 0 bases for J; bases not matched to a gene: 10. The CDR3 extends over 16 amino acids. The CDR3 sequence: CASSISGQSHSYEQYF. CDR3 DNA sequence: TGTGCCAGCAGTATATCGGGACAGTCACACTCCTACGAGCAGTACTTC.

A remark on this clone: Its ends do not fully match the called genes, so a read error is possible. The rearrangement links TRBV11-2 to TRBJ1-1, with no clear D. There are 12 residues in the CDR3. CDR1 SGHAT and CDR2 FQNNGV come from the germline V gene. The CDR3 DNA follows: TGTGCCAGCAGCTTAGTGGAGATGAGGGTGGTCTTT. Translation: CASSLVEMRVVF.

This rearrangement joins TRBV30 to TRBJ1-6, with TRBD1 matching over 7 bases. This CDR3 spans 14 amino acids. The germline V gene has CDR1 GTSNPN and CDR2 SVGIG (reference sequence). V lost 6 bases to trimming and J lost 2 bases; unmatched junction nucleotides: 4. DNA for the CDR3: TGTGCCTGCGCAGGGGGACCCTATAATTCACCCCTCCACTTT. It yields the protein CACAGGPYNSPLHF.

The gene calls are TRBV20-1 and TRBJ1-5; no firm D call. Trimming removed 3 bases at V and 5 bases at J, with 8 bases between. There are 12 residues in the CDR3. Per the germline V gene, CDR1 is DFQATT and CDR2 is SNEGSKA (reference sequence). CDR3 sequence: CSASSGDQPQHF. CDR3 nucleotides: TGCAGTGCTAGTTCGGGAGATCAGCCCCAGCATTTT.

V usage is TRBV9 and J usage is TRBJ1-3, with a tentative D call TRBD1 (5 bases). This CDR3 is built from 10 residues. V was clipped by 7 bases and J by 7 bases, with 6 bases between them. CDR1 is SGDLS and CDR2 is YYNGEE in the germline V gene. CDR3 DNA: TGTGCCAGCGGGGGGAACACCATATATTTT. This sequence encodes CASGGNTIYF.

This clone turned up a few times. The chain carries TRBV6-2 or TRBV6-3 and TRBJ1-1; tentatively, D is TRBD1 (5 bases). CDR3 length equals 16 residues. Germline V CDR1 and CDR2: MNHEY, SVGEGT. The germline V and J ends were trimmed by 4 bases and 3 bases, with 18 bases remaining between them. CDR3 region: CASSSGHPWDHTEAFF. In DNA, the CDR3 is TGTGCCAGCAGTTCTGGACACCCTTGGGATCACACTGAAGCTTTCTTT.

The chain joins TRBV19 to TRBJ2-7; 7 nucleotides align to TRBD2. J was trimmed by 5 bases and V by 5 bases; bases with no gene match: 12. Germline V gene data show CDR1 as LNHDA and CDR2 as SQIVND (reference sequence). This CDR3 has 15 residues. This CDR3 reads CASSPGGNLRNEQYF. The CDR3 coding sequence is TGTGCCAGTAGTCCCGGGGGGAACCTCAGGAACGAGCAGTACTTC.